These 21 T cell receptor beta chains were all obtained from the same sample, sequenced in a study of blood T cell repertoires in COVID-19. Only in-frame clones appear in the TCRdb table, and some are missing; sequencing was by immunoSEQ multiplex PCR. The table has about 140,000 clones, around 81% seen once. Sequencing used peripheral blood. All receptors come from a human donor in a cohort sampled during active COVID-19.

The chain joins TRBV2 to TRBJ2-1; 8 positions agree with TRBD2. The V gene end was trimmed by 6 bases and the J gene end by 4 bases; junction bases not matched to a gene: 2. Germline V gene sequence: CDR1 SNHLY, CDR2 FYNNEI. The CDR3 runs to 13 residues. The CDR3 spells CASRTSGYNEQFF. CDR3 in DNA: TGTGCCAGCAGAACTAGCGGATACAATGAGCAGTTCTTC.

This chain joins TRBV5-1 and TRBJ1-4, with TRBD1 matching 7 bases. The germline gives CDR1 SGHRS, CDR2 YFSETQ. There are 14 residues in the CDR3. V lost 1 base, J lost 8 bases, and 5 bases stayed unmatched. CDR3 sequence reads: CASSLTGEREKLFF. CDR3 nucleotides: TGCGCCAGCAGCTTGACAGGGGAAAGAGAAAAACTGTTTTTT.

This clone was seen more than once but under ten times. This chain joins TRBV11-2 and TRBJ2-1, with 13 bases aligning to TRBD2. The CDR3 extends over 15 amino acids. Germline V gives CDR1 SGHAT, CDR2 FQNNGV. The ends lost 4 bases at V and 5 bases at J; junction bases unmatched: 2. The CDR3 nucleotides read TGTGCCAGCAGCTGGACTAGCGGGAGTCACAATGAGCAGTTCTTC. It encodes CASSWTSGSHNEQFF.

This clone was recorded only once. The gene calls are TRBV5-1 and TRBJ1-3; 9 bases agree with TRBD1. Trimming at V came to 4 bases and at J to 4 bases, leaving 9 bases not matched to a gene. The CDR3 totals 16 residues. CDR1 is SGHRS and CDR2 is YFSETQ in the germline V gene. This CDR3 is CASSASTGGLGNTIYF. In DNA, the CDR3 is TGCGCCAGCAGCGCGTCGACAGGGGGACTAGGAAACACCATATATTTT. Full variable domain (missing parts from reference TRBV5-1 and TRBJ1-3): KAGVTQTPRYLIKTRGQQVTLSCSPISGHRSVSWYQQTPGQGLQFLFEYFSETQRNKGNFPGRFSGRQFSNSRSEMNVSTLELGDSALYLCASSASTGGLGNTIYFGEGSWLTVV.

This clone was observed once. The V gene is TRBV5-4, the J gene TRBJ1-6; D is possibly TRBD1 (6 bases). Trimming shortened V by 1 base and J by 7 bases, and 12 bases separated the two germline ends. CDR1 SGHNT and CDR2 YYREEE come from the germline V gene (reference sequence). The CDR3 spans 15 residues. CDR3 loop: CASSLQGISNSPLHF. For the CDR3, the DNA is TGTGCCAGCAGCTTGCAGGGGATTAGCAATTCACCCCTCCACTTT.

This clone was observed a single time. The chain is built from TRBV5-4 and TRBJ2-2; the D is unclear. The CDR3 is 15 amino acids. Trimming left V 4 bases short and J 1 base short, with 11 bases between. Looked up from germline, CDR1 is SGHNT and CDR2 is YYREEE (reference sequence). In nucleotides, the CDR3 is TGTGCCAGCAGCCTACACAGAATGAACACCGGGGAGCTGTTTTTT. This encodes CASSLHRMNTGELFF.

The chain combines TRBV7-9 with TRBJ2-1, with D perhaps matching TRBD2 (6 bases). Germline assignment: CDR1 SEHNR and CDR2 FQNEAQ (reference sequence). V was clipped by 5 bases and J by 4 bases, with 18 bases between them. The length of the CDR3 is 16 residues. CDR3 sequence: CASSPQTSLAYNEQFF. CDR3 nucleotide sequence: TGTGCCAGCAGCCCCCAAACTAGCTTAGCTTACAATGAGCAGTTCTTC. Full variable domain (outside the CDR3, taken from reference TRBV7-9 and TRBJ2-1): DTGVSQNPRHKITKRGQNVTFRCDPISEHNRLYWYRQTLGQGPEFLTYFQNEAQLEKSRLLSDRFSAERPKGSFSTLEIQRTEQGDSAMYLCASSPQTSLAYNEQFFGPGTRLTVL.

V is TRBV10-3 and J is TRBJ1-2; D uncertain. The CDR3 runs to 14 residues. Trimming removed 7 bases from V and 1 base from J, with 13 bases in between. Per the germline V gene, CDR1 is ENHRY and CDR2 is SYGVKD. This CDR3 reads CAINRGILNYGYTF. The CDR3 nucleotides are TGTGCCATCAATCGCGGGATCCTTAACTATGGCTACACCTTC.

This rearrangement joins TRBV6-5 to TRBJ2-3; 7 nucleotides match TRBD2. This CDR3 spans 14 amino acids. The germline V gene has CDR1 MNHEY and CDR2 SVGAGI. V shed 7 bases and J 1 base; nucleotides not matched to a gene: 5. CDR3 DNA sequence: TGTGCCAGCACTGCGGGAGTTCGCACAGATACGCAGTATTTT. Translation gives CASTAGVRTDTQYF.

V gene TRBV6-5 combines with J gene TRBJ1-5; D perhaps matches TRBD1 (5 bases). CDR1 MNHEY and CDR2 SVGAGI come from the germline V gene. V dropped 5 bases and J dropped 6 bases, with 17 bases sitting between them. The CDR3 sequence is 15 residues long. Here the CDR3 DNA reads TGTGCCAGCAGTCCCTCGGGCAGGGAGGGTCAGCCCCAGCATTTT. It encodes CASSPSGREGQPQHF.

This sequence joins TRBV9 and TRBJ2-3; 13 nucleotides align to TRBD2. This CDR3 contains 17 residues. Per the germline V gene, CDR1 is SGDLS and CDR2 is YYNGEE. V was pared by 3 bases and J by 1 base, with 5 bases of the junction left unmatched. The CDR3 DNA sequence: TGTGCCAGCAGCGCCCCTGGACTAGCGGGGGGCACAGATACGCAGTATTTT. This encodes CASSAPGLAGGTDTQYF.

The V gene is TRBV28, the J gene TRBJ1-2; D is unresolved. The CDR3 sequence is 11 residues long. Trimming removed 3 bases from V and 4 bases from J, with 3 bases in between. Germline lookup yields CDR1 MDHEN and CDR2 SYDVKM. CDR3 sequence: CASSLSYGYTF. In nucleotides, the CDR3 is TGTGCCAGCAGTTTGAGCTATGGCTACACCTTC.

This chain joins TRBV19 and TRBJ2-7, with 9 nucleotides matching TRBD2. The CDR3 contains 15 residues. Germline V CDR1 and CDR2: LNHDA, SQIVND (reference sequence). The trim removed 4 bases at V and 5 bases at J, leaving 9 bases unmatched. CDR3 residues: CASSNRAGGPDEQYF. The CDR3, as DNA: TGTGCCAGTAGTAATAGGGCGGGAGGGCCCGACGAGCAGTACTTC.

The chain links TRBV25-1 to TRBJ2-1; D remains unclear. V lost 5 bases, J lost 1 base, and 12 bases lay in between. The CDR3 has 15 amino acids. The germline CDR1 and CDR2 sequences are MGHDK and SYGVNS. CDR3 coding DNA: TGTGCCAGCAGTCGACAAGGTGGGTCCTACAATGAGCAGTTCTTC. The encoded protein is CASSRQGGSYNEQFF.

This chain links TRBV20-1 with TRBJ1-2; D remains ambiguous. The CDR3 is 11 amino acids. With 6 bases removed from V and 7 bases from J, the gap between germline ends came to 12 bases. Germline V lookup: CDR1 DFQATT, CDR2 SNEGSKA (reference sequence). CDR3 amino acids: CSAPGATGYTF. In nucleotides, the CDR3 is TGCAGTGCCCCGGGAGCCACTGGCTACACCTTC.

The rearrangement uses TRBV6-6 and TRBJ2-7; TRBD2 agrees at 8 bases. The germline gives CDR1 MNHNY, CDR2 SVGAGI (reference sequence). The ends lost 0 bases at V and 4 bases at J; junction bases unmatched: 5. The length of the CDR3 is 15 residues. The CDR3 protein is CASSYSAGVRYEQYF. The CDR3 nucleotides are TGTGCCAGCAGTTACTCAGCGGGAGTTCGGTACGAGCAGTACTTC.

As DNA, the CDR3 is TGTGCCAGCAGTCTAGCGGGAGGGTTCACAGATACGCAGTATTTT. This encodes CASSLAGGFTDTQYF. The chain uses TRBV6-6 and TRBJ2-3; 12 bases match TRBD2. Losses at the gene ends were 5 bases for V and 2 bases for J; bases not matched to a gene: 2. This CDR3 spans 15 amino acids. Germline lookup yields CDR1 MNHNY and CDR2 SVGAGI (reference sequence).

The V and J genes are TRBV7-2 and TRBJ2-7; D unresolved. V dropped 1 base and J dropped 4 bases, with 8 bases sitting between them. This CDR3 comprises 13 residues. Germline V gene data show CDR1 as SGHTA and CDR2 as FQGNSA. The CDR3 region has the DNA TGTGCCAGCAGCTTAGTGCAGGATTACGAGCAGTACTTC. This codes for CASSLVQDYEQYF.

V is TRBV9 and J is TRBJ2-5; 10 bases are shared with TRBD1. Germline-derived CDR1 and CDR2 are SGDLS and YYNGEE. CDR3 length: 14 residues. V dropped 3 bases and J dropped 4; count of bases not matched to a gene: 3. The CDR3 protein is CASSERTGGETQYF. The CDR3 DNA reads TGTGCCAGCAGCGAAAGGACAGGGGGAGAGACCCAGTACTTC.

V and J are TRBV4-1 and TRBJ2-2; TRBD2 matches 8 bases. J was trimmed by 7 bases and V by 4 bases; bases with no gene match: 11. In germline, CDR1 is MGHRA, CDR2 YSYEKL. The CDR3 totals 16 residues. DNA of the CDR3: TGCGCCAGCAGCCGGGAACCGGGACTAGTAGGCGGGGAGCTGTTTTTT. This encodes CASSREPGLVGGELFF.

This chain connects TRBV11-2 to TRBJ2-1, with D possibly being TRBD1 (6 bases). There are 14 residues in the CDR3. V lost 1 base and J 2 bases, leaving 6 bases between the germline ends. The V gene's germline CDR1 is SGHAT and CDR2 FQNNGV. The CDR3 bases are TGTGCCAGCAGCTTAGCAGGGGCCTACAATGAGCAGTTCTTC. Amino acids: CASSLAGAYNEQFF. Based on the CDR3 plus reference TRBV11-2 and TRBJ2-1, the full variable domain is EAGVAQSPRYKIIEKRQSVAFWCNPISGHATLYWYQQILGQGPKLLIQFQNNGVVDDSQLPKDRFSAERLKGVDSTLKIQPAKLEDSAVYLCASSLAGAYNEQFFGPGTRLTVL.